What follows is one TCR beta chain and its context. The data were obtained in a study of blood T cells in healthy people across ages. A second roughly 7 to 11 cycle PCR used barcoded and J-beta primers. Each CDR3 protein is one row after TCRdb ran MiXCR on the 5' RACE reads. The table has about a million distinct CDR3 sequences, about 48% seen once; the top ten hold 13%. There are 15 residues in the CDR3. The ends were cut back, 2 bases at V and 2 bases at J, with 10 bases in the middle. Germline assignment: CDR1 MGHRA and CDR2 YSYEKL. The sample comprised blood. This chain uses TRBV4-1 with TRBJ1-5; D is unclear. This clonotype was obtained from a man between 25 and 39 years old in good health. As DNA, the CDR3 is TGCGCCAGCAGCCAATTAGGGTTGGGCAATCAGCCCCAGCATTTT. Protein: CASSQLGLGNQPQHF.